Below are 12 T cell receptor beta chains sequenced from a single sample in a study of chemoradiotherapy in HPV16-positive cancers. TCRdb's table, derived via immunoSEQ multiplex PCR, lists solely in-frame clones and lacks some. The sample includes some 35,000 clones, about 92% of them seen just once. The source material was blood, sampled from a patient who underwent chemoradiotherapy. These TCRs come from a human donor with HPV-associated anogenital cancer.

The CDR3 DNA follows: TGTGCCAGCAGCGTAGCTGGCGGAGCGGGGGGGCAAGAGACCCAGTACTTC. It codes for CASSVAGGAGGQETQYF. The chain combines TRBV9 with TRBJ2-5; 10 bases are shared with TRBD2. CDR1 is SGDLS and CDR2 is YYNGEE in the germline V gene. Losses at the gene ends were 0 bases for V and 2 bases for J; bases not matched to a gene: 7. The CDR3 covers 17 residues.

The V and J genes are TRBV30 and TRBJ2-3; no clear D gene. CDR3 size: 12 residues. V gave up 3 bases and J gave up 2 bases, with 6 bases separating them. Germline lookup yields CDR1 GTSNPN and CDR2 SVGIG (reference sequence). DNA for the CDR3: TGTGCCTGGAGACGGAACACAGATACGCAGTATTTT. Its translation: CAWRRNTDTQYF.

The chain recombines TRBV29-1 with TRBJ1-2; 8 nucleotides match TRBD1. Germline V gene data show CDR1 as SQVTM and CDR2 as ANQGSEA. The CDR3 consists of 14 residues. J gave up 0 bases and V 4 bases, and 4 bases lay outside the gene matches. The CDR3 reads CSVVTGDSNYGYTF. For the CDR3, the DNA is TGCAGCGTTGTGACAGGGGACTCTAACTATGGCTACACCTTC.

This clone came up a few times. V gene TRBV9 combines with J gene TRBJ2-3; TRBD1 or TRBD2 may be the D gene (5 bases each). The V end lost 6 bases, the J end lost 1 base, and 15 bases lay between the germline ends. Germline assignment: CDR1 SGDLS and CDR2 YYNGEE. This CDR3 has 15 amino acids. The CDR3 sequence is CASNEEGLRTDTQYF. DNA of the CDR3: TGTGCCAGCAACGAAGAGGGGCTTCGCACAGATACGCAGTATTTT.

The CDR3 coding sequence is TGTGCCAGTAGTATCGGGTTTCCACCCCTCCACTTT. It codes for CASSIGFPPLHF. V is TRBV19 and J is TRBJ1-6; D ambiguous. Germline-derived CDR1 and CDR2 are LNHDA and SQIVND (reference sequence). Trimming cost V 3 bases and J 11 bases, with 8 bases left between them. This CDR3 comprises 12 residues.

The chain couples TRBV29-1 to TRBJ2-3; 12 positions agree with TRBD2. CDR3 size: 15 residues. In germline, CDR1 is SQVTM, CDR2 ANQGSEA. V lost 7 bases to trimming and J lost 1 base; unmatched junction nucleotides: 6. CDR3 nucleotides: TGCAGCGGGTATACTAGCGGGGGGCGCACAGATACGCAGTATTTT. It is translated as CSGYTSGGRTDTQYF.

V and J are TRBV2 and TRBJ1-1; D not resolved. V was pared by 3 bases and J by 5 bases, with 10 bases between. The CDR3 consists of 13 residues. Germline CDR1 and CDR2: SNHLY and FYNNEI. CDR3 DNA: TGTGCCAGCAGTGATAACTGGGGAACTGAAGCTTTCTTT. This gives the protein CASSDNWGTEAFF.

The V and J genes are TRBV11-3 and TRBJ1-1, with 11 bases fitting TRBD1. There are 15 residues in the CDR3. Germline V gene sequence: CDR1 SGHNT, CDR2 YENEEA. V lost 5 bases, J lost 5 bases, and 7 bases stayed unmatched. CDR3 protein: CASSAGQGAKTEAFF. The DNA of the CDR3 is TGTGCCAGCAGCGCCGGACAGGGGGCGAAGACTGAAGCTTTCTTT. Supplemented by reference TRBV11-3 and TRBJ1-1, the full variable domain reads EAGVVQSPRYKIIEKKQPVAFWCNPISGHNTLYWYLQNLGQGPELLIRYENEEAVDDSQLPKDRFSAERLKGVDSTLKIQPAELGDSAVYLCASSAGQGAKTEAFFGQGTRLTVV.

The V gene is TRBV9, the J gene TRBJ1-1, with 7 bases fitting TRBD1. Germline CDR1 reads SGDLS; CDR2 reads YYNGEE. The CDR3 extends over 18 amino acids. V was clipped by 3 bases and J by 1 base; unmatched bases: 15. CDR3: CASSEGDFNRGPNTEAFF. CDR3 nucleotide sequence: TGTGCCAGCAGCGAAGGCGACTTTAACAGGGGACCGAACACTGAAGCTTTCTTT.

This clone was found a few times. V is TRBV6-1 and J is TRBJ2-7, with 8 nucleotides matching TRBD1. The CDR3 sequence is 13 residues long. V lost 6 bases, J lost 4 bases, and 5 bases stayed unmatched. Per germline, CDR1 MNHNS and CDR2 SASEGT. This CDR3 reads CASRGQGSYEQYF. The CDR3 DNA sequence: TGTGCCAGCAGAGGACAGGGATCATACGAGCAGTACTTC.

This chain joins TRBV5-1 and TRBJ1-1, with a weak D call TRBD1 (5 bases). The CDR3 spans 16 residues. V gave up 4 bases and J gave up 2 bases, with 18 bases separating them. Per the germline V gene, CDR1 is SGHRS and CDR2 is YFSETQ. The CDR3 DNA is TGCGCCAGCAGCCCCGGGACCCCTCCAACCAACACTGAAGCTTTCTTT. It specifies CASSPGTPPTNTEAFF.

The J gene is TRBJ2-7, the V gene TRBV15, with D possibly being TRBD1 (7 bases). V lost 1 base, J lost 3 bases, and 13 bases lay in between. The V gene's germline CDR1 is LNHNV and CDR2 YYDKDF (reference sequence). The CDR3 is made up of 15 amino acids. The CDR3, as DNA: TGTGCCACCAGCAGAGGGAGGGACAGCCGCTACGAGCAGTACTTC. Its protein product is CATSRGRDSRYEQYF.